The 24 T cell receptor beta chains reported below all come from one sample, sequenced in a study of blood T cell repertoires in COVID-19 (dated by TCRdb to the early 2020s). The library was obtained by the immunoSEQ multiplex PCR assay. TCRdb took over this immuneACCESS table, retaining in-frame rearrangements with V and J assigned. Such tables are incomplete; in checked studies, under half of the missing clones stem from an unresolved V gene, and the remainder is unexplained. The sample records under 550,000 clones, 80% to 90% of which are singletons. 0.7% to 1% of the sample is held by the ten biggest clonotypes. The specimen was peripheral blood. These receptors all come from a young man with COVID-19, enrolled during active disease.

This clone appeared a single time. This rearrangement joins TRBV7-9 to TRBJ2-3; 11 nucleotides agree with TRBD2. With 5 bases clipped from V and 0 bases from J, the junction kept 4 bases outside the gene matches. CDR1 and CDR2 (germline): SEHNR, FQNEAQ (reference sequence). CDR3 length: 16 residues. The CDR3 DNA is TGTGCCAGCAGCAAAGGACTAGCGGGTAGCACAGATACGCAGTATTTT. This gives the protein CASSKGLAGSTDTQYF. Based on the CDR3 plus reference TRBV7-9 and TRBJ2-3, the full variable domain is DTGVSQNPRHKITKRGQNVTFRCDPISEHNRLYWYRQTLGQGPEFLTYFQNEAQLEKSRLLSDRFSAERPKGSFSTLEIQRTEQGDSAMYLCASSKGLAGSTDTQYFGPGTRLTVL.

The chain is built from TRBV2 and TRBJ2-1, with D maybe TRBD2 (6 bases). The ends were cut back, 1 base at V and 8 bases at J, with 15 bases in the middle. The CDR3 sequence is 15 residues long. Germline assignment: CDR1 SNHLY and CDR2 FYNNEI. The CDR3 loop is CASSEGLGLVDEQFF. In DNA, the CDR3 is TGTGCCAGCAGTGAAGGACTAGGTTTAGTGGATGAGCAGTTCTTC. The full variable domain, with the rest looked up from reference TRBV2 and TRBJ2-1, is EPEVTQTPSHQVTQMGQEVILRCVPISNHLYFYWYRQILGQKVEFLVSFYNNEISEKSEIFDDQFSVERPDGSNFTLKIRSTKLEDSAMYFCASSEGLGLVDEQFFGPGTRLTVL.

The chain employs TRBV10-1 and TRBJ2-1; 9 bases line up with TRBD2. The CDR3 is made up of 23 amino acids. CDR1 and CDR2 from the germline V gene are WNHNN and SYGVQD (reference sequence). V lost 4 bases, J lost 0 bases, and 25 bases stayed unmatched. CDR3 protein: CASSGRPRTSGGPPMRSYNEQFF. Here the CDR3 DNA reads TGCGCCAGCAGTGGTAGGCCCAGGACCAGCGGGGGGCCCCCGATGCGCTCCTACAATGAGCAGTTCTTC.

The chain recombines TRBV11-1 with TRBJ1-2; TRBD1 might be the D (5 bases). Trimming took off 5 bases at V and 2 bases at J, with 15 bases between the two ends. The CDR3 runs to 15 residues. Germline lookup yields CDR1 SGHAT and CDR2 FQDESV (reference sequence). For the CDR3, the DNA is TGTGCCAGCAGCCCCGGGGGGAATGAGAACTATGGCTACACCTTC. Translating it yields CASSPGGNENYGYTF. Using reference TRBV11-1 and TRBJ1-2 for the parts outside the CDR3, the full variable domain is EAEVAQSPRYKITEKSQAVAFWCDPISGHATLYWYRQILGQGPELLVQFQDESVVDDSQLPKDRFSAERLKGVDSTLKIQPAELGDSAMYLCASSPGGNENYGYTFGSGTRLTVV.

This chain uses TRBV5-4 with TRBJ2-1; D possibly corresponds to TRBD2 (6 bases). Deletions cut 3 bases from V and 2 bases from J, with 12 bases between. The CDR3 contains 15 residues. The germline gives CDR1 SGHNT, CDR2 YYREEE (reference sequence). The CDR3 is CASSWDLITYNEQFF. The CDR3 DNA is TGTGCCAGCAGCTGGGACTTGATAACCTACAATGAGCAGTTCTTC.

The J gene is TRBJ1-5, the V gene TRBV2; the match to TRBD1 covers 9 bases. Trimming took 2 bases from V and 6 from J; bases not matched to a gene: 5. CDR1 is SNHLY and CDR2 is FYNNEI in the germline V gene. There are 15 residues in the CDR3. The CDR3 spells CASSEWTGVTQPQHF. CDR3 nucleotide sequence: TGTGCCAGCAGTGAATGGACAGGGGTTACTCAGCCCCAGCATTTT.

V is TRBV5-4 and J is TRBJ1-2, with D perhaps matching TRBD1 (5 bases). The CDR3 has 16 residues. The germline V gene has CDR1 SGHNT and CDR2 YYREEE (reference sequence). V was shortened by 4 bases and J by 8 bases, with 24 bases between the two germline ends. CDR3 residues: CASSPPGRDGAYGYTF. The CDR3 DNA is TGTGCCAGCAGCCCCCCGGGGAGGGATGGGGCTTACGGCTACACCTTC.

CDR3 loop: CASSQREREGYNEQFF. The CDR3 region has the DNA TGTGCCAGCAGCCAGAGGGAGCGGGAGGGTTACAATGAGCAGTTCTTC. The chain has TRBV14 and TRBJ2-1, with TRBD2 matching 10 bases. Losses at the gene ends were 3 bases for V and 4 bases for J; bases not matched to a gene: 6. The germline V gene has CDR1 SGHDN and CDR2 FVKESK. This CDR3 is 16 amino acids long.

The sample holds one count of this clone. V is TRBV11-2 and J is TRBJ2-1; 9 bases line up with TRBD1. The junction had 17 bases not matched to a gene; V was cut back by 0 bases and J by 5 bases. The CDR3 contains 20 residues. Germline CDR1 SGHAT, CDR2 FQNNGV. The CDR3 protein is CASSLEGQGIPALSDNEQFF. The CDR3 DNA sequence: TGTGCCAGCAGCTTAGAGGGACAGGGTATTCCGGCCCTATCAGACAATGAGCAGTTCTTC.

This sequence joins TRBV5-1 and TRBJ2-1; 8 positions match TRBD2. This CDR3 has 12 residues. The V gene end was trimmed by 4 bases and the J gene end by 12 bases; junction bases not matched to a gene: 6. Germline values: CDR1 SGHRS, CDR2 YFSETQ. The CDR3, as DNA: TGCGCCAGCAGCACCACCGGACTAGCGCAGTTCTTC. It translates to CASSTTGLAQFF.

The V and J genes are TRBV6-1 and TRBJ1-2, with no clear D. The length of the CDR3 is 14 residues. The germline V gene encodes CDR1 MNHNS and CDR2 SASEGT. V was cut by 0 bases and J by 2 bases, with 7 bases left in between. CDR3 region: CASSEARMNYGYTF. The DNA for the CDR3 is TGTGCCAGCAGTGAAGCGAGGATGAACTATGGCTACACCTTC.

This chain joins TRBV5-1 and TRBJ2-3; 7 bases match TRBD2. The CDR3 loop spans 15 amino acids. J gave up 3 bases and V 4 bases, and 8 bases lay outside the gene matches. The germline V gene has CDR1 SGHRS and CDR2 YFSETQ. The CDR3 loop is CASSQFGGGTDTQYF. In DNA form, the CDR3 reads TGCGCCAGCAGCCAATTCGGGGGAGGGACAGATACGCAGTATTTT.

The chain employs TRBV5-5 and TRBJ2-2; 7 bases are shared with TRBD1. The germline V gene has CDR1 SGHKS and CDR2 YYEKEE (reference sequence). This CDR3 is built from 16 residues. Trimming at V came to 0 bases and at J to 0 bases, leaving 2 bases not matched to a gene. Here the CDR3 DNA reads TGTGCCAGCAGCTTGGGTCAGGGGGCGAACACCGGGGAGCTGTTTTTT. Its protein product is CASSLGQGANTGELFF.

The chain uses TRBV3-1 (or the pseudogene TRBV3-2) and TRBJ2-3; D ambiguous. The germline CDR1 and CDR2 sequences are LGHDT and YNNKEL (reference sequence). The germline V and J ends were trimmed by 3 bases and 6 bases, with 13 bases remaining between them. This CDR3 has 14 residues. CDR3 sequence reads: CASSQSARRDTQYF. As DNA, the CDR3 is TGTGCCAGCAGCCAGAGCGCCCGTAGGGATACGCAGTATTTT.

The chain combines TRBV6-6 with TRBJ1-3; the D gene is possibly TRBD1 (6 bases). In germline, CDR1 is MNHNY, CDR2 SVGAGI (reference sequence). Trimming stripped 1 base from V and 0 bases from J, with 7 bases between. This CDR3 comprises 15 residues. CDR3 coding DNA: TGTGCCAGCAGTTACTTGGACAGCTCTGGAAACACCATATATTTT. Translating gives CASSYLDSSGNTIYF.

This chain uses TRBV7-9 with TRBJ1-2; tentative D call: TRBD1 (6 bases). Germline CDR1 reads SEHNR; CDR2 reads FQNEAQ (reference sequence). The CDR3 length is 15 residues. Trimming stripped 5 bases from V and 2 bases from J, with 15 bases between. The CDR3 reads CASSTSGVSNYGYTF. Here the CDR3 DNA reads TGTGCCAGCAGCACTTCAGGGGTCTCCAACTATGGCTACACCTTC.

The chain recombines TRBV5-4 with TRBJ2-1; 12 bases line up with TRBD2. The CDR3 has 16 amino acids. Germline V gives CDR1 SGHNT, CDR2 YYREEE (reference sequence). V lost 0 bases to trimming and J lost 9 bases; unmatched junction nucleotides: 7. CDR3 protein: CASSLGPSGGAAEQFF. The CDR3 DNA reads TGTGCCAGCAGCTTGGGCCCTAGCGGGGGGGCGGCTGAGCAGTTCTTC.

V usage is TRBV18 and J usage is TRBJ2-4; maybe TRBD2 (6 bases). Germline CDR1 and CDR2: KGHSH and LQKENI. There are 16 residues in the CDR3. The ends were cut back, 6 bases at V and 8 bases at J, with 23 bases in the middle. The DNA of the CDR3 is TGTGCCAGCTCCCCCCCAGGGTCGGCTGGCGGGGACATTCAGTACTTC. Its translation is CASSPPGSAGGDIQYF.

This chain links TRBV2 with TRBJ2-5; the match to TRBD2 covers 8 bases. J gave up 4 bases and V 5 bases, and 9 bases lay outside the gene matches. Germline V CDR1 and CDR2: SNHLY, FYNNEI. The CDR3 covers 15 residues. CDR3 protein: CASSNSGVDLETQYF. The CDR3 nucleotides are TGTGCCAGCAGTAATAGCGGGGTGGATTTAGAGACCCAGTACTTC.

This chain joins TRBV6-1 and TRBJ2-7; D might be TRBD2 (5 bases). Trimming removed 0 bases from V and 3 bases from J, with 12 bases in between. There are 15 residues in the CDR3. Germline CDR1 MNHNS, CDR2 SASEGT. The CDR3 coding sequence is TGTGCCAGCAGTGAAGCCGAAGCGGCTTACTACGAGCAGTACTTC. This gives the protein CASSEAEAAYYEQYF.

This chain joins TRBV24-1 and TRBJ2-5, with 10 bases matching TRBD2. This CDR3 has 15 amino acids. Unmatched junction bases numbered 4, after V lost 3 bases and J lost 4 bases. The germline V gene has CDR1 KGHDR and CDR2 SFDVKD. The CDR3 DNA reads TGTGCCACCAGTGATACTAGCGGGAAGGTAGAGACCCAGTACTTC. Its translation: CATSDTSGKVETQYF.

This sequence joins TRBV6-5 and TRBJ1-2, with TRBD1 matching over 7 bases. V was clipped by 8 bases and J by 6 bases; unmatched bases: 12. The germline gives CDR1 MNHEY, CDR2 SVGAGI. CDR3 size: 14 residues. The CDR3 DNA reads TGTGCCAGCTATCCACTTTCTCAGGGGGATGGCTACACCTTC. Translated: CASYPLSQGDGYTF.

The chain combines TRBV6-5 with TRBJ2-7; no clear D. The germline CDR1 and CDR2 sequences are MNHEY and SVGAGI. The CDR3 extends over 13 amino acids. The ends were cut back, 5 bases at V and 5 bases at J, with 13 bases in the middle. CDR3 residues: CASSPGPVNEQYF. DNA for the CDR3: TGTGCCAGCAGTCCAGGTCCGGTAAACGAGCAGTACTTC.

CDR3 DNA: TGTGCCAGCAGCCAAGCCCCAGGTAACTATGGCTACACCTTC. Amino acids: CASSQAPGNYGYTF. V is TRBV3-1 (or the pseudogene TRBV3-2) and J is TRBJ1-2; D not resolved. V gave up 1 base and J gave up 1 base, with 7 bases separating them. CDR1 is LGHDT and CDR2 is YNNKEL in the germline V gene (reference sequence). CDR3 size: 14 residues.